These 16 T cell receptor beta chains share one sample of origin, sequenced in a study of cytomegalovirus exposure and HLA in healthy donors. Use of 60 Vbeta and 13 Jbeta primers characterized the PCR. The table came from immunoSEQ multiplex PCR; TCRdb's copy has only in-frame clones and leaves some out. This table has about 150,000 clones, about four fifths appearing once. The sequenced material came from PBMCs. The receptors were gathered from a human donor in good health.

This chain connects TRBV7-8 to TRBJ2-3, with 7 bases lining up with TRBD2. The CDR3 spans 12 residues. Germline loops: CDR1 SGHVS, CDR2 FQNEAQ. Unmatched junction bases numbered 6, after V lost 7 bases and J lost 8 bases. CDR3 region: CASNTGGGTQYF. The DNA for the CDR3 is TGTGCCAGCAACACGGGGGGTGGTACGCAGTATTTT.

The V gene is TRBV7-2, the J gene TRBJ2-7, with 9 bases identical to TRBD1. This CDR3 has 14 amino acids. V gave up 1 base and J gave up 6 bases; unmatched junction bases: 4. CDR1 and CDR2 from the germline V gene are SGHTA and FQGNSA. The CDR3 bases are TGTGCCAGCAGCTTAGGACAGGGGGGGGTCGAGCAGTACTTC. It translates to CASSLGQGGVEQYF.

This clone was counted only a few times. The CDR3 bases are TGCGCCAGCAGCTTGTACCGACAGTCGAACACTGAAGCTTTCTTT. This gives the protein CASSLYRQSNTEAFF. This chain joins TRBV5-1 and TRBJ1-1; the D gene is possibly TRBD1 (5 bases). Trimming removed 1 base at V and 1 base at J, with 11 bases between. The CDR3 is 15 residues long. CDR1 and CDR2 from the germline V gene are SGHRS and YFSETQ.

The chain is built from TRBV6-5 and TRBJ1-1; 8 bases fit TRBD1. Trimming took 2 bases from V and 4 from J; bases not matched to a gene: 6. Germline CDR1 MNHEY, CDR2 SVGAGI. This CDR3 has 15 amino acids. CDR3 residues: CASSYGRGRATEAFF. The DNA of the CDR3 is TGTGCCAGCAGTTACGGCAGGGGGCGGGCCACTGAAGCTTTCTTT.

The J gene is TRBJ2-1, the V gene TRBV28, with TRBD2 matching over 11 bases. Germline lookup yields CDR1 MDHEN and CDR2 SYDVKM. The CDR3 loop spans 16 amino acids. V was pared by 5 bases and J by 6 bases, with 9 bases of the junction left unmatched. CDR3 protein: CASSITSGRSGNEQFF. The CDR3 DNA reads TGTGCCAGCAGTATCACTAGCGGGAGATCGGGCAATGAGCAGTTCTTC. Combining the CDR3 with reference TRBV28 and TRBJ2-1 gives the whole variable domain DVKVTQSSRYLVKRTGEKVFLECVQDMDHENMFWYRQDPGLGLRLIYFSYDVKMKEKGDIPEGYSVSREKKERFSLILESASTNQTSMYLCASSITSGRSGNEQFFGPGTRLTVL.

The J gene is TRBJ1-1, the V gene TRBV28; TRBD1 agrees at 7 bases. V was clipped by 3 bases and J by 10 bases; unmatched bases: 20. Looked up from germline, CDR1 is MDHEN and CDR2 is SYDVKM. The CDR3 contains 17 residues. In nucleotides, the CDR3 is TGTGCCAGCAGTTTCGGTTCGGGTCGACAGGGTTTTGTAGGAGCTTTCTTT. The encoded protein is CASSFGSGRQGFVGAFF. The full variable domain, rest sourced from reference TRBV28 and TRBJ1-1, is DVKVTQSSRYLVKRTGEKVFLECVQDMDHENMFWYRQDPGLGLRLIYFSYDVKMKEKGDIPEGYSVSREKKERFSLILESASTNQTSMYLCASSFGSGRQGFVGAFFGQGTRLTVV.

This clone has more than one count but fewer than ten. The genes are TRBV7-8 and TRBJ2-7, with D tentatively TRBD2 (6 bases). The CDR3 runs 15 residues. Germline V lookup: CDR1 SGHVS, CDR2 FQNEAQ. Trimming took off 1 base at V and 4 bases at J, with 14 bases between the two ends. The CDR3 bases are TGTGCCAGCAGCTTAGTTGGGGGGAGAGTGTACGAGCAGTACTTC. Amino acid sequence: CASSLVGGRVYEQYF.

The V call is TRBV27, the J call TRBJ1-1, with a weak D call TRBD1 (6 bases). Germline values: CDR1 MNHEY, CDR2 SMNVEV (reference sequence). The CDR3 is 14 residues long. V was clipped by 8 bases and J by 3 bases, with 16 bases between them. As DNA, the CDR3 is TGTGCCAGCGGACCCAGGGGCTTGGACACTGAAGCTTTCTTT. Its translation: CASGPRGLDTEAFF.

This clone was seen a single time. The V call is TRBV6-6, the J call TRBJ2-3; no clear D gene. Germline V gives CDR1 MNHNY, CDR2 SVGAGI (reference sequence). The CDR3 loop spans 14 amino acids. V was pared by 0 bases and J by 0 bases, with 4 bases between. The CDR3 DNA follows: TGTGCCAGCAGTTACTCAGCGAGCACAGATACGCAGTATTTT. Translation: CASSYSASTDTQYF.

The gene calls are TRBV4-3 and TRBJ2-3, with 7 bases fitting TRBD2. V trimming: 0 bases; J trimming: 3 bases; junction bases outside the gene matches: 9. Germline V lookup: CDR1 LGHNA, CDR2 YSLEER. The CDR3 spans 17 residues. CDR3 sequence (DNA): TGCGCCAGCAGCCAAGATAGATCCAGCGGGAAAACAGATACGCAGTATTTT. This encodes CASSQDRSSGKTDTQYF.

The chain combines TRBV18 with TRBJ2-2, with 8 bases lining up with TRBD2. The J segment lost 5 bases and the V segment lost 3 bases, leaving 20 bases of the junction unmatched. Germline V gene lookup returns CDR1 KGHSH and CDR2 LQKENI. CDR3 length: 20 residues. CDR3 sequence (DNA): TGTGCCAGCTCACCGAATGGACCGGACATGCGGGGGGTCGTTACCGGGGAGCTGTTTTTT. Protein: CASSPNGPDMRGVVTGELFF.

The V gene is TRBV10-1, the J gene TRBJ2-2; TRBD2 is a possible D gene (5 bases). CDR3 size: 15 residues. Trimming shortened V by 4 bases and J by 3 bases, and 12 bases separated the two germline ends. Germline V gene sequence: CDR1 WNHNN, CDR2 SYGVQD (reference sequence). DNA of the CDR3: TGCGCCAGCAGTGCAGGAGGTTGGGACACCGGGGAGCTGTTTTTT. It is translated as CASSAGGWDTGELFF.

This clone has just one count. The chain uses TRBV2 and TRBJ1-5; TRBD1 agrees at 8 bases. The junction had 1 base not matched to a gene; V was cut back by 1 base and J by 5 bases. CDR3 size: 14 residues. The germline V gene has CDR1 SNHLY and CDR2 FYNNEI. The CDR3 reads CASSEEQGDQPQHF. The CDR3 DNA sequence: TGTGCCAGCAGTGAAGAACAGGGGGATCAGCCCCAGCATTTT.

V is TRBV30 and J is TRBJ1-4; D is unclear. The ends were cut back, 3 bases at V and 11 bases at J, with 19 bases in the middle. The germline V gene encodes CDR1 GTSNPN and CDR2 SVGIG (reference sequence). CDR3 length equals 14 residues. The CDR3 DNA sequence: TGTGCCTGGAGCCTTCCAGGTCTCGGAGGGAAACTGTTTTTT. Translation gives CAWSLPGLGGKLFF.

This clone was found a few times. This rearrangement joins TRBV10-3 to TRBJ1-1; D is possibly TRBD1 (6 bases). V was pared by 7 bases and J by 2 bases, with 11 bases between. The CDR3 has 13 residues. The V gene's germline CDR1 is ENHRY and CDR2 SYGVKD. As DNA, the CDR3 is TGTGCCATCATGGGGACATCTAACACTGAAGCTTTCTTT. Amino acids: CAIMGTSNTEAFF.

This rearrangement joins TRBV28 to TRBJ1-5; D possibly corresponds to TRBD1 (6 bases). CDR1 is MDHEN and CDR2 is SYDVKM in the germline V gene. The V and J ends lost 6 bases and 0 bases respectively, with 12 bases between them. This CDR3 contains 15 residues. The CDR3 loop is CASSRNRVSNQPQHF. The DNA of the CDR3 is TGTGCCAGCAGCCGGAACAGGGTTAGCAATCAGCCCCAGCATTTT.